Here is one T cell receptor beta chain with its context. The data derive from a study of cytomegalovirus exposure and HLA in healthy donors. The CDR3 totals 18 residues. Per the germline V gene, CDR1 is GTSNPN and CDR2 is SVGIG (reference sequence). V lost 3 bases to trimming and J lost 3 bases; unmatched junction nucleotides: 14. The primer mix had 60 Vbeta and 13 Jbeta primers. TCRdb keeps only in-frame clones here, not all; method: immunoSEQ multiplex PCR. The table includes 85,000 to 100,000 clones, approximately 82% detected once. The donors gave bone marrow, and they were healthy. V and J are TRBV30 and TRBJ1-2, with 12 bases that match TRBD1. Source material: PBMCs. The sequence was obtained from a female donor in good health and CMV-seropositive. The CDR3 is CAWSAGTGGPADYYGYTF. DNA of the CDR3: TGTGCCTGGAGCGCCGGGACAGGGGGCCCTGCCGACTACTATGGCTACACCTTC. Combining the CDR3 with reference TRBV30 and TRBJ1-2 gives the whole variable domain SQTIHQWPATLVQPVGSPLSLECTVEGTSNPNLYWYRQAAGRGLQLLFYSVGIGQISSEVPQNLSASRPQDRQFILSSKKLLLSDSGFYLCAWSAGTGGPADYYGYTFGSGTRLTVV.